The clone carrying this TCR beta chain was observed a few times. Its antigen is currently unknown. This sample was taken from a study of vaccination and CD4 T cells after COVID-19. Study details: Recovered patients in the cohort numbered six men and four women, two of them Hispanic. Sampling that followed vaccination took place a median roughly 69 days after dose two, within a range of 14 to 241.

This CDR3 has 11 residues. Germline lookup yields CDR1 DFQATT and CDR2 SNEGSKA (reference sequence). Trimming left V 6 bases short and J 3 bases short, with 8 bases between. Indicated treatment: roughly ten-day PBMC culture with coronavirus spike peptide pools or control peptides (ViraFEST assay). Once obtained from cultured CD4+ T cells, the DNA was sequenced using the Oncomine TCR Beta short-read assay. TCRdb analysed the PCR reads with MiXCR anew, one entry per CDR3 protein. The repertoire consists of 10,000 to 13,000 distinct CDR3 sequences, with less than 65% occurring once and the leading ten covering 8% to 11%.

The rearrangement joins TRBV20-1 to TRBJ2-5; unclear D gene. This clonotype was obtained from a human donor who had recovered from COVID-19. Sequenced: CD4+ T cells from blood, cultured in vitro. The CDR3 region is CSAAAEETQYF. In DNA form, the CDR3 reads TGCAGTGCCGCCGCTGAAGAGACCCAGTACTTC.